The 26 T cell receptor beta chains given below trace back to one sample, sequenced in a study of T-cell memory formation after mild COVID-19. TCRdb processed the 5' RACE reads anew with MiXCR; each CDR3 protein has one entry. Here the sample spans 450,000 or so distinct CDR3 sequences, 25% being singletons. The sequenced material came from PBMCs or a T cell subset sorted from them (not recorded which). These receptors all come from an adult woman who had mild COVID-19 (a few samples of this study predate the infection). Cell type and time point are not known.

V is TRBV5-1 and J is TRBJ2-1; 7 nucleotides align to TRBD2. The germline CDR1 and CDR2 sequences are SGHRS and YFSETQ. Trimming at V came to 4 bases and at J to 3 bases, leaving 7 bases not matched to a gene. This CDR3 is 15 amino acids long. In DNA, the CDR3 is TGCGCCAGCAGCCTAGGGGACTACATCTACAATGAGCAGTTCTTC. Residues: CASSLGDYIYNEQFF. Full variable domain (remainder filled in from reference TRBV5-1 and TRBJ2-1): KAGVTQTPRYLIKTRGQQVTLSCSPISGHRSVSWYQQTPGQGLQFLFEYFSETQRNKGNFPGRFSGRQFSNSRSEMNVSTLELGDSALYLCASSLGDYIYNEQFFGPGTRLTVL.

The chain's CDR3 is CASSLDQGTNTEAFF. In DNA, the CDR3 is TGTGCCAGCAGCTTAGACCAGGGGACGAACACTGAAGCTTTCTTT. V and J are TRBV7-9 and TRBJ1-1; D may be TRBD1 (6 bases). The CDR3 runs to 15 residues. Germline values: CDR1 SEHNR, CDR2 FQNEAQ (reference sequence). The V end lost 1 base, the J end lost 1 base, and 10 bases lay between the germline ends.

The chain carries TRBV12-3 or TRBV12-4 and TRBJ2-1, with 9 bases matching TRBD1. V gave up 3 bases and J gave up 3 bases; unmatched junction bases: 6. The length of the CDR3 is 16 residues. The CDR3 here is CASSFGQGLVYNEQFF. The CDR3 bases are TGTGCCAGCAGTTTCGGACAGGGGCTAGTCTACAATGAGCAGTTCTTC.

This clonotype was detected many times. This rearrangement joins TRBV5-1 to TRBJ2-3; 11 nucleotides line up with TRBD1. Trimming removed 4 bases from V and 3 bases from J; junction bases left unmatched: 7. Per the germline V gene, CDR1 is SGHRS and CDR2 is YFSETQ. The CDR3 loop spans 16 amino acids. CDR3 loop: CASSLDRGHMTDTQYF. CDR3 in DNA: TGCGCCAGCAGCCTGGACAGGGGGCATATGACAGATACGCAGTATTTT.

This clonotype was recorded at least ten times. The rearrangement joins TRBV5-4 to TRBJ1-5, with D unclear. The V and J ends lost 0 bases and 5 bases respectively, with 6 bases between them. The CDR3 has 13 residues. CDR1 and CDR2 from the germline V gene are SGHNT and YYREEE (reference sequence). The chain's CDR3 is CASSLGWDQPQHF. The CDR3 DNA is TGTGCCAGCAGCTTGGGCTGGGATCAGCCCCAGCATTTT.

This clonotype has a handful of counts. CDR3 DNA: TGCGCCAGCAGCCCAGGGTCAAGCATCGCGGCGTGTGCTTTCTTT. Translation gives CASSPGSSIAACAFF. The chain is built from TRBV4-3 and TRBJ1-1; tentative D call: TRBD1 (5 bases). From germline, CDR1 is LGHNA and CDR2 YSLEER. The V end lost 4 bases, the J end lost 11 bases, and 23 bases lay between the germline ends. This CDR3 region has 15 residues.

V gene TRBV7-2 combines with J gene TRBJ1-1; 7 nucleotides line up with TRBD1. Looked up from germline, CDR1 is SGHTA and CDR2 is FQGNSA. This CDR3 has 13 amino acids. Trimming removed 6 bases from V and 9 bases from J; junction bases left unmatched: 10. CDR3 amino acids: CASRKTGSVKAFF. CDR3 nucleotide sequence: TGTGCCAGCAGAAAGACAGGGTCGGTTAAAGCTTTCTTT.

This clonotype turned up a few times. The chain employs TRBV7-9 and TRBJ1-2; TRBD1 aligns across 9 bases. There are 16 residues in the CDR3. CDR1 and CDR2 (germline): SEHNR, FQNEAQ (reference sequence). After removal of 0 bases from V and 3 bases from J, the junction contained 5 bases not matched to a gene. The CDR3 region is CASSLAPGQGHYGYTF. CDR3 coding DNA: TGTGCCAGCAGCTTAGCGCCGGGACAGGGACACTATGGCTACACCTTC.

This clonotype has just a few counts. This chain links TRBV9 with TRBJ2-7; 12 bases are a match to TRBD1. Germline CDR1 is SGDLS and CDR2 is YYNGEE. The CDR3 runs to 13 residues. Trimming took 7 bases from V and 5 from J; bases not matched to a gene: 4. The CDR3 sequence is CASGGTGGHEQYF. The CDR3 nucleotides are TGTGCCAGCGGAGGGACAGGGGGCCACGAGCAGTACTTC.

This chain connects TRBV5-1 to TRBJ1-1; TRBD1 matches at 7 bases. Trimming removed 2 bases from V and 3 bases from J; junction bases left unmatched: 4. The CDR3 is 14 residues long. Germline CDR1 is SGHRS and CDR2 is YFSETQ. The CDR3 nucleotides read TGCGCCAGCAGCTTTTGGGACAGTGACACTGAAGCTTTCTTT. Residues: CASSFWDSDTEAFF.

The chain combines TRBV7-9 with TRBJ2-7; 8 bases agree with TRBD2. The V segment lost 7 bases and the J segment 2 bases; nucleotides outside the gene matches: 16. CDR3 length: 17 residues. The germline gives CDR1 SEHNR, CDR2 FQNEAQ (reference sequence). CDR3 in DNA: TGTGCCAGCACCCTGACTAGCGTCTGGGAGAACACCTACGAGCAGTACTTC. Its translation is CASTLTSVWENTYEQYF.

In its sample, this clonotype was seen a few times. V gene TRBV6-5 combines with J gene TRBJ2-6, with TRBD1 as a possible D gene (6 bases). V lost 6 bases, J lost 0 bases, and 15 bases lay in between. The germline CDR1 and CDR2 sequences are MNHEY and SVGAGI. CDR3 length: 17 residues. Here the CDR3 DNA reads TGTGCCAGCAGCTTACACGGACAGCTCTCTGGGGCCAACGTCCTGACTTTC. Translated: CASSLHGQLSGANVLTF.

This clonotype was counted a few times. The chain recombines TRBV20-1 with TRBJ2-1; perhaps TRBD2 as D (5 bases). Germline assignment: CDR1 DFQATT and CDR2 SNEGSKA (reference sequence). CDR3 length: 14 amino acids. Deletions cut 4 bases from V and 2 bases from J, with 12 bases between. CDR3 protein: CSAKSGGTYNEQFF. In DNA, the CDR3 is TGCAGTGCTAAGAGCGGAGGAACCTACAATGAGCAGTTCTTC.

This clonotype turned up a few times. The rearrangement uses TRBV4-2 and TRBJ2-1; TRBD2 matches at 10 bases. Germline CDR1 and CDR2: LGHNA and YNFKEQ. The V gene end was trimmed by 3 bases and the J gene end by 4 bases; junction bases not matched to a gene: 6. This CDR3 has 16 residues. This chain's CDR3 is CASSQTGTSEYNEQFF. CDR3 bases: TGTGCCAGCAGCCAGACCGGGACTAGCGAGTACAATGAGCAGTTCTTC.

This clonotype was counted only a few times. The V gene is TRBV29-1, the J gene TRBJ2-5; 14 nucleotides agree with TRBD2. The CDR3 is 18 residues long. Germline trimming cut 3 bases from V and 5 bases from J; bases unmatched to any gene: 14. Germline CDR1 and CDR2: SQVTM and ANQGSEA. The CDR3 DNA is TGCAGCGTTGATGGACTAGCGGGGGGCCCGCATGCCGAGGAGACCCAGTACTTC. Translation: CSVDGLAGGPHAEETQYF.

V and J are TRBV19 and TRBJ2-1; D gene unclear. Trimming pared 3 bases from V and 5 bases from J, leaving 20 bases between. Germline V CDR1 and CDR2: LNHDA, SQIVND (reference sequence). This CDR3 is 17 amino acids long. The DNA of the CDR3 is TGTGCCAGTAGTATCGCCCTGATACAGCTCCATAACAATGAGCAGTTCTTC. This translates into CASSIALIQLHNNEQFF.

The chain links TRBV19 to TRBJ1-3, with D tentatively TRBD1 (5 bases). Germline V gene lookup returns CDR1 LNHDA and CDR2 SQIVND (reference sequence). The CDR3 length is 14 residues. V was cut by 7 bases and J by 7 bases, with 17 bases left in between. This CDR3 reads CASTVRRQKNTIYF. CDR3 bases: TGTGCCAGTACCGTACGGAGACAGAAGAACACCATATATTTT.

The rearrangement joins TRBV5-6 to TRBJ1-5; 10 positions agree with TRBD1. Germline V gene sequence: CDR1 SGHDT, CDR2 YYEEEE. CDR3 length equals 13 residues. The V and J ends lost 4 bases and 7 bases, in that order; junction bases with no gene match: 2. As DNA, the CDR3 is TGTGCCAGCAGCCGGGACAGGGGACAGCCCCAGCATTTT. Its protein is CASSRDRGQPQHF.

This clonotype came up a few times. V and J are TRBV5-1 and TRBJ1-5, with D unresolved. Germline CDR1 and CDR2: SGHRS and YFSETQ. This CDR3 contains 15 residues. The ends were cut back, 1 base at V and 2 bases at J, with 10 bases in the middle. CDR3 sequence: CASSLTGLGNQPQHF. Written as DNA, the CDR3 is TGCGCCAGCAGCTTGACGGGTTTAGGCAATCAGCCCCAGCATTTT.

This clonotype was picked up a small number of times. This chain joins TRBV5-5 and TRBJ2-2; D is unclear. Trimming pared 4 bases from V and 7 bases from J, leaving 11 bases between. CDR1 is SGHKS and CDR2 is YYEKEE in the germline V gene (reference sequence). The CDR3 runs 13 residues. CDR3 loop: CASSITWGGELFF. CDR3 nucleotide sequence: TGTGCCAGCAGCATTACTTGGGGCGGGGAGCTGTTTTTT.

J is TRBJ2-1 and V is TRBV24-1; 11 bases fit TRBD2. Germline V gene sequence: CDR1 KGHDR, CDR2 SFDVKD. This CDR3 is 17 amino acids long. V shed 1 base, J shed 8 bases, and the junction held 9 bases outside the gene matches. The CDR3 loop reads CATSDFLTSGEVHEQFF. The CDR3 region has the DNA TGTGCCACCAGTGATTTTTTGACTAGCGGGGAGGTCCATGAGCAGTTCTTC.

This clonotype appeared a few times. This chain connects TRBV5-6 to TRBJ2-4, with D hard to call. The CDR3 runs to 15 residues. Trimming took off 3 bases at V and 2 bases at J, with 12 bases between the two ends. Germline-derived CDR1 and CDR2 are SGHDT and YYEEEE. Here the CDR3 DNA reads TGTGCCAGCAGCTATGGCACTGGGACCAAAAACATTCAGTACTTC. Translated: CASSYGTGTKNIQYF.

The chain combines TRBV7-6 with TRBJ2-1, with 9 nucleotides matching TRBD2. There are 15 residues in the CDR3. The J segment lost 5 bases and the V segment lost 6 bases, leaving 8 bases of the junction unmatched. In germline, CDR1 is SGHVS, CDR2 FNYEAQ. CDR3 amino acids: CASRPRGGWDNEQFF. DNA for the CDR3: TGTGCCAGCAGACCGCGGGGGGGTTGGGACAATGAGCAGTTCTTC.

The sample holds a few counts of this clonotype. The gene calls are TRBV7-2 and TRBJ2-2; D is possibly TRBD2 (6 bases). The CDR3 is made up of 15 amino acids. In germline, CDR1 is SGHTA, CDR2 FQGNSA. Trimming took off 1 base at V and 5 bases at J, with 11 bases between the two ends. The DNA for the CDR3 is TGTGCCAGCAGCTTAGGGGCGCGGGGAACCGGGGAGCTGTTTTTT. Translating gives CASSLGARGTGELFF. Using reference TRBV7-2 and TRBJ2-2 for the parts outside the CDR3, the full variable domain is GAGVSQSPSNKVTEKGKDVELRCDPISGHTALYWYRQSLGQGLEFLIYFQGNSAPDKSGLPSDRFSAERTGGSVSTLTIQRTQQEDSAVYLCASSLGARGTGELFFGEGSRLTVL.

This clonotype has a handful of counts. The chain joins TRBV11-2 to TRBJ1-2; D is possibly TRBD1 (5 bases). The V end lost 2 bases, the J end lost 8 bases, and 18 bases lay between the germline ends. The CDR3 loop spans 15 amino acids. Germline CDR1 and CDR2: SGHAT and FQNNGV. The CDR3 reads CASSLTVGGDYGYTF. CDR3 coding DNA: TGTGCCAGCAGCTTAACCGTCGGAGGGGATTACGGCTACACCTTC.

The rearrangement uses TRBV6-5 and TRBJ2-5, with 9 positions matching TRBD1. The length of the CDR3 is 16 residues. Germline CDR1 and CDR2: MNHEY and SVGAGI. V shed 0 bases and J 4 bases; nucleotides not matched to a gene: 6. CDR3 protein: CASSYSTGGFGETQYF. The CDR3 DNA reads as TGTGCCAGCAGTTACTCGACAGGGGGATTTGGAGAGACCCAGTACTTC.